This is a list of T cell receptor beta chains from one sample in a study of radiation and T cells in renal cell carcinoma. The repertoire was sequenced with immunoSEQ multiplex PCR; TCRdb's copy has only in-frame clones and lacks some. The table shows tens of thousands of clones, with about 80% occurring only once. The sample was blood, taken from a patient whose treatment included radiotherapy and nephrectomy. The receptors were gathered from a man in his sixties with renal cell carcinoma. CDR3s include the opening cysteine and the closing phenylalanine or tryptophan. Each record gives: V gene, J gene, CDR3 protein.

V gene: TRBV11-3
J gene: TRBJ2-3
CDR3 protein: CASSPGGGPSGDTQYF

V gene: TRBV7-6
J gene: TRBJ1-2
CDR3 protein: CASSSQQGYGYTF

V gene: TRBV27
J gene: TRBJ1-1
CDR3 protein: CASSDSGGNTEAFF

V gene: TRBV12-5
J gene: TRBJ1-1
CDR3 protein: CASGLVLFPQALSNTEAFF

V gene: TRBV10-1
J gene: TRBJ2-7
CDR3 protein: CASSESGGVNEQYF

V gene: TRBV10-1
J gene: TRBJ2-2
CDR3 protein: CASSASLGGDGELFF

V gene: TRBV19
J gene: TRBJ2-3
CDR3 protein: CASSMNRGADTQYF

V gene: TRBV19
J gene: TRBJ2-3
CDR3 protein: CASSIEGLSTDTQYF

V gene: TRBV4-3
J gene: TRBJ2-3
CDR3 protein: CASSQMPTDTQYF

V gene: TRBV5-1
J gene: TRBJ2-7
CDR3 protein: CASSLEGNYEQYF

V gene: TRBV6-4
J gene: TRBJ1-2
CDR3 protein: CASSEGPEGGYTF

V gene: TRBV7-2
J gene: TRBJ2-5
CDR3 protein: CASSDSLALGYKETQYF

V gene: TRBV29-1
J gene: TRBJ1-4
CDR3 protein: CSVLTDTSNEKLFF

V gene: TRBV18
J gene: TRBJ2-5
CDR3 protein: CASSPPWAETQYF

V gene: TRBV10-1
J gene: TRBJ1-6
CDR3 protein: CASSESLPGASPLHF

V gene: TRBV9
J gene: TRBJ1-2
CDR3 protein: CASSGGGGGRFYGYTF

V gene: TRBV29-1
J gene: TRBJ2-7
CDR3 protein: CSVAGPTGISSYEQYF

V gene: TRBV6-5
J gene: TRBJ2-1
CDR3 protein: CASSLTWDSYNEQFF

V gene: TRBV11-2
J gene: TRBJ2-7
CDR3 protein: CASRHSRLPGDEQYF

V gene: TRBV19
J gene: TRBJ2-1
CDR3 protein: CASSKSLNEQFF

V gene: TRBV2
J gene: TRBJ2-3
CDR3 protein: CASSDFLADTQYF

V gene: TRBV7-9
J gene: TRBJ1-5
CDR3 protein: CASSTDSQPQHF

V gene: TRBV18
J gene: TRBJ2-1
CDR3 protein: CASSPLQGSGNEQFF

V gene: TRBV27
J gene: TRBJ1-4
CDR3 protein: CASSQLPPGQGATNEKLFF

V gene: TRBV19
J gene: TRBJ2-1
CDR3 protein: CASSILSGRAREQFF

V gene: TRBV5-1
J gene: TRBJ2-7
CDR3 protein: CASSEGDRSYEQYF

V gene: TRBV29-1
J gene: TRBJ1-1
CDR3 protein: CSVGNRDTEAFF

V gene: TRBV5-4
J gene: TRBJ2-7
CDR3 protein: CASSRDTTYEQYF

V gene: TRBV10-1
J gene: TRBJ2-1
CDR3 protein: CASSRNSYEQFF

V gene: TRBV5-1
J gene: NA
CDR3 protein: CASSLTQFYEQYF

V gene: TRBV18
J gene: TRBJ1-2
CDR3 protein: CASSPTGGEGYTF

V gene: TRBV19
J gene: TRBJ2-2
CDR3 protein: CASSTQGLAGGSFTGELFF

V gene: TRBV7-8
J gene: TRBJ2-1
CDR3 protein: CASSSLADSGRAQFF

V gene: TRBV2
J gene: TRBJ1-2
CDR3 protein: CASSEAVANYGYTF

V gene: TRBV5-1
J gene: TRBJ2-2
CDR3 protein: CASRLAGKNTGELFF

V gene: TRBV5-1
J gene: TRBJ2-5
CDR3 protein: CASSTGQQETQYF

V gene: TRBV10-1
J gene: TRBJ2-7
CDR3 protein: CASSESRQANEQYF

V gene: TRBV7-2
J gene: TRBJ1-2
CDR3 protein: CASSLVGYGYTF

V gene: TRBV7-8
J gene: TRBJ2-3
CDR3 protein: CASSLPSGGLDTQYF

V gene: TRBV5-1
J gene: TRBJ2-4
CDR3 protein: CASTISPGFGPQNIQYF

V gene: TRBV2
J gene: TRBJ2-5
CDR3 protein: CASSEGPPTGTYQETQYF

V gene: TRBV12-5
J gene: TRBJ1-1
CDR3 protein: CASGGAGQNTEAFF

V gene: TRBV11-2
J gene: TRBJ2-3
CDR3 protein: CASSLDRWLAGGGVSDTQYF

V gene: TRBV29-1
J gene: TRBJ2-7
CDR3 protein: CSVEPTGGPYEQYF